This TCR beta chain was captured in a study of T-cell memory formation after mild COVID-19. Constant-segment primers served in 5'RACE that generated TCR alpha and TCR beta cDNA libraries bearing sample barcodes and UMIs. MiXCR was run by TCRdb on the 5' RACE reads, yielding one entry per CDR3 protein. The profile shows almost 550,000 distinct CDR3 sequences, about a fifth of them singletons. V dropped 4 bases and J dropped 3; count of bases not matched to a gene: 4. CDR3 size: 14 residues. The germline gives CDR1 PRHDT, CDR2 FYEKMQ (reference sequence). The chain carries TRBV13 and TRBJ2-3, with TRBD1 matching 7 bases. The specimen sequenced was PBMCs or a T cell subset sorted from them (not recorded which). The TCR sequence derives from an adult woman who had mild COVID-19 (a few samples of this study predate the infection). Cell type and time point are not known. The CDR3 DNA follows: TGTGCCAGCAGCTCGGGACAGAGAACAGATACGCAGTATTTT. This codes for CASSSGQRTDTQYF.